What follows is one T cell receptor beta chain and its context. The target antigen is unknown. CDR3 size: 15 residues. Trimming took 4 bases from V and 6 from J; bases not matched to a gene: 6. Germline V gene data show CDR1 as WSHSY and CDR2 as SAAADI. The data originate from a study of T cell responses to AZD1222 COVID-19 vaccine. General observations from the study: After the peak T cell response, and only then, were repertoires sampled. Unmutated variant regions reportedly attract nearly half of all spike-specific TCRs.

Assay: immunoSEQ multiplex PCR; the TCRdb copy retains only in-frame clones and omits some. The data hold some 130,000 clones, with 88% observed a single time. This chain joins TRBV10-2 and TRBJ2-1, with TRBD2 matching over 10 bases. This TCR was sampled from an adult in good health. The sample consisted of peripheral blood, taken on day 0 of MenACWY control vaccination. Here the CDR3 reads CASSGRLAGVNEQFF. The DNA of the CDR3 is TGCGCCAGCAGTGGACGGCTAGCGGGAGTCAATGAGCAGTTCTTC.